The present entry profiles one T cell receptor beta chain with its context. Libraries were prepared by immunoSEQ multiplex PCR; TCRdb keeps only in-frame clonotypes and omits some of them. The data contain about 81,000 clones, under 95% of them singletons. The record originates from a study of OX40 agonist ivuxolimab in advanced cancers. Trimming stripped 0 bases from V and 5 bases from J, with 11 bases between. The CDR3 sequence is 14 residues long. Germline assignment: CDR1 MNHNY and CDR2 SVGAGI (reference sequence). The starting material was CD4+ or CD8+ T cells sorted from blood, obtained in a trial of the OX40 agonist ivuxolimab. The chain joins TRBV6-6 to TRBJ2-7; no clear D. This clonotype was obtained from an adult with an advanced solid tumor such as melanoma, head and neck, liver or kidney cancer. CDR3 region: CASSYSGARNEQYF. In DNA, the CDR3 is TGTGCCAGCAGTTACTCGGGCGCTCGCAACGAGCAGTACTTC.